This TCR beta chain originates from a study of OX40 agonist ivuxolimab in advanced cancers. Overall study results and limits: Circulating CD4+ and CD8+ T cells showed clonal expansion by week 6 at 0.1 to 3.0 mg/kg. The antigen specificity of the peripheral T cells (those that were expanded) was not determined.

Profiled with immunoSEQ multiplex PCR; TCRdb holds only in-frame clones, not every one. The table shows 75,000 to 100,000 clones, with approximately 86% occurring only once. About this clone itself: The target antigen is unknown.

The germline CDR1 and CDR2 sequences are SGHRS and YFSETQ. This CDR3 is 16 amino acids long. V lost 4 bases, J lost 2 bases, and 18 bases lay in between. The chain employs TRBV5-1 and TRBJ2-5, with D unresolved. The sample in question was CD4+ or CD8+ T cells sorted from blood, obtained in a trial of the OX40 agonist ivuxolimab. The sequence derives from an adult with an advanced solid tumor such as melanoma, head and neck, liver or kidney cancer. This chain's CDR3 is CASSPYGRLTQETQYF. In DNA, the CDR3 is TGCGCCAGCAGCCCGTACGGCAGACTTACTCAAGAGACCCAGTACTTC.